Presented here are 20 T cell receptor beta chains from one specimen sequenced in a study of T cells in Graves' hyperthyroidism and ophthalmopathy. Researchers took RNA transcripts and amplified the TCR beta CDR3 regions from them. With the HTBI primer set, the TCR CDR3 went through a first round of RT-PCR. TCRdb reanalysed the multiplex PCR reads using MiXCR and keeps one entry per CDR3 protein. The sample holds a few hundred thousand distinct CDR3 sequences, approximately 13% seen once. The specimen sequenced was blood. Receptors originate from a woman aged 18-30 years with Graves' hyperthyroidism.

This clonotype was recorded at least ten times. This chain links TRBV30 with TRBJ1-2; D gene uncertain. Per germline, CDR1 GTSNPN and CDR2 SVGIG (reference sequence). Trimming took 2 bases from V and 3 from J, leaving 13 bases between them. The CDR3 is made up of 14 amino acids. The CDR3 coding sequence is TGTGCCTGGAGTTTCGGCAGCCAATACTATGGCTACACCTTC. Encoded protein: CAWSFGSQYYGYTF.

The sample holds a few counts of this clonotype. V and J are TRBV5-1 and TRBJ2-3, with D tentatively TRBD1 or TRBD2 (5 bases each). Trimming left V 4 bases short and J 2 bases short, with 14 bases between. This CDR3 has 15 residues. Germline CDR1 and CDR2: SGHRS and YFSETQ. CDR3 coding DNA: TGCGCCAGCAGCAGAGGGACCTATCCCACAGATACGCAGTATTTT. Translation: CASSRGTYPTDTQYF.

The V call is TRBV4-2, the J call TRBJ2-7; D unresolved. V lost 0 bases and J 6 bases, leaving 3 bases between the germline ends. CDR1 is LGHNA, CDR2 YNFKEQ, per germline. The CDR3 runs to 11 residues. CDR3 protein: CASSQEREQYF. CDR3 DNA sequence: TGTGCCAGCAGCCAAGAGCGCGAGCAGTACTTC.

Only a few counts were recorded for this clonotype. The V call is TRBV19, the J call TRBJ2-7; maybe TRBD2 (6 bases). V was trimmed by 2 bases and J by 0 bases, leaving 11 bases between them. The CDR3 totals 15 residues. Germline V gene sequence: CDR1 LNHDA, CDR2 SQIVND (reference sequence). The CDR3 nucleotides are TGTGCCAGTAGTATAATAGCGGATCCCTCCTACGAGCAGTACTTC. Protein product: CASSIIADPSYEQYF.

This clonotype was seen only a few times. The rearrangement joins TRBV4-3 to TRBJ1-1; D call uncertain. Per germline, CDR1 LGHNA and CDR2 YSLEER. The length of the CDR3 is 15 residues. Trimming shortened V by 1 base and J by 3 bases, and 12 bases separated the two germline ends. The CDR3 DNA sequence: TGCGCCAGCAGCCAAGTCAAGGGAAAGTACACTGAAGCTTTCTTT. It specifies CASSQVKGKYTEAFF.

On this clonotype: The junction departs from germline at one end; a sequencing error may be responsible. The V gene is TRBV15, the J gene TRBJ1-5; 7 nucleotides line up with TRBD1. Germline V gene sequence: CDR1 LNHNV, CDR2 YYDKDF (reference sequence). This CDR3 region has 15 residues. CDR3 DNA sequence: TGTGCCACGAGCAGTCAGGGACAGCCATATCAGCCCCAGCATTTT. As protein: CATSSQGQPYQPQHF.

In its sample, this clonotype was seen many times. This rearrangement joins TRBV28 to TRBJ1-1; D is uncertain. CDR3 size: 12 residues. The V end lost 7 bases, the J end lost 0 bases, and 6 bases lay between the germline ends. CDR1 and CDR2 from the germline V gene are MDHEN and SYDVKM. The CDR3 region is CASTDMNTEAFF. The CDR3 region has the DNA TGTGCCAGCACCGATATGAACACTGAAGCTTTCTTT.

The V call is TRBV6-2 or TRBV6-3, the J call TRBJ1-6; perhaps TRBD1 as D (6 bases). CDR3 size: 14 residues. V lost 7 bases and J lost 7, with 14 bases in between. Looked up from germline, CDR1 is MNHEY and CDR2 is SVGEGT. The CDR3 spells CASTPRTANSPLHF. The CDR3 DNA is TGTGCCAGCACCCCTCGGACAGCAAATTCACCCCTCCACTTT.

The chain uses TRBV13 and TRBJ2-7, with 11 bases fitting TRBD1. The CDR3 length is 15 residues. Germline trimming cut 7 bases from V and 5 bases from J; bases unmatched to any gene: 10. Germline-derived CDR1 and CDR2 are PRHDT and FYEKMQ (reference sequence). The CDR3 is CASKRRDRGIDEQYF. The CDR3 bases are TGTGCCAGCAAAAGGAGGGACAGGGGGATCGACGAGCAGTACTTC.

This clonotype was detected many times. Here the CDR3 reads CASSTGWSAEAFF. The CDR3, as DNA: TGCGCCAGCAGTACAGGGTGGAGTGCTGAAGCTTTCTTT. The genes are TRBV5-1 and TRBJ1-1, with TRBD1 as a possible D gene (6 bases). Trimming removed 5 bases from V and 6 bases from J, with 14 bases in between. Looked up from germline, CDR1 is SGHRS and CDR2 is YFSETQ. The CDR3 length is 13 residues.

This clonotype was seen repeatedly, ten times or more. This chain uses TRBV2 with TRBJ2-7; a weak D match, TRBD2 (6 bases). The CDR3 loop spans 16 amino acids. The germline V gene has CDR1 SNHLY and CDR2 FYNNEI. V lost 5 bases and J 0 bases, leaving 17 bases between the germline ends. CDR3: CASSRDRDFTSYEQYF. The CDR3 coding sequence is TGTGCCAGCAGTAGGGACCGGGACTTTACCTCCTACGAGCAGTACTTC.

This clonotype was picked up a small number of times. The chain has TRBV28 and TRBJ2-6; 7 bases map to TRBD1. The CDR3 has 16 residues. Germline assignment: CDR1 MDHEN and CDR2 SYDVKM. Trimming at V came to 5 bases and at J to 0 bases, leaving 4 bases not matched to a gene. CDR3 residues: CASSPHRGSGANVLTF. Written as DNA, the CDR3 is TGTGCCAGCAGTCCCCACAGGGGCTCTGGGGCCAACGTCCTGACTTTC. Variable domain in full (rest from reference TRBV28 and TRBJ2-6): DVKVTQSSRYLVKRTGEKVFLECVQDMDHENMFWYRQDPGLGLRLIYFSYDVKMKEKGDIPEGYSVSREKKERFSLILESASTNQTSMYLCASSPHRGSGANVLTFGAGSRLTVL.

This clonotype was found many times. The J gene is TRBJ2-5, the V gene TRBV5-6; TRBD2 is a possible D gene (7 bases). The CDR3 is 15 amino acids. V was shortened by 0 bases and J by 7 bases, with 16 bases between the two germline ends. Germline loops: CDR1 SGHDT, CDR2 YYEEEE. The CDR3 reads CASSLAPSGGGTQYF. CDR3 bases: TGTGCCAGCAGCTTGGCCCCTTCGGGGGGCGGGACCCAGTACTTC.

This chain uses TRBV11-3 with TRBJ2-1, with D maybe TRBD2 (5 bases). Trimming pared 1 base from V and 10 bases from J, leaving 11 bases between. This CDR3 has 13 residues. Germline loops: CDR1 SGHNT, CDR2 YENEEA. In DNA form, the CDR3 reads TGTGCCAGCAGCTTAGTTAGCGTCGCGGAGCAGTTCTTC. Protein sequence: CASSLVSVAEQFF.

This clonotype was seen a few times. This chain joins TRBV27 and TRBJ2-2; D uncertain. Deletions cut 7 bases from V and 5 bases from J, with 8 bases between. The germline CDR1 and CDR2 sequences are MNHEY and SMNVEV (reference sequence). The CDR3 loop spans 12 amino acids. The CDR3 nucleotides are TGTGCCAGCAAGTGGGGAACCGGGGAGCTGTTTTTT. It specifies CASKWGTGELFF.

In this sample, this clonotype turned up many times. The V gene is TRBV12-3 or TRBV12-4, the J gene TRBJ2-7, with 11 bases that match TRBD1. This CDR3 has 18 residues. V lost 5 bases to trimming and J lost 3 bases; unmatched junction nucleotides: 15. The CDR3 spells CASSGRTGGASPFYEQYF. The CDR3, as DNA: TGTGCCAGCAGTGGGAGGACAGGGGGCGCGTCTCCGTTCTACGAGCAGTACTTC.

DNA for the CDR3: TGTGCCACCCAGGGGGCCCCTGCAACTAATGAAAAACTGTTTTTT. This gives the protein CATQGAPATNEKLFF. The chain carries TRBV6-1 and TRBJ1-4, with 8 bases that match TRBD1. This CDR3 has 15 residues. The germline gives CDR1 MNHNS, CDR2 SASEGT. V lost 10 bases and J lost 0; bases outside the gene matches: 7.

Worth noting for this clonotype: Its ends do not fully match the called genes, so a read error is possible. The rearrangement joins TRBV7-9 to TRBJ1-5; no clear D. CDR1 is SEHNR and CDR2 is FQNEAQ in the germline V gene (reference sequence). The CDR3 loop spans 15 amino acids. In DNA form, the CDR3 reads TGTGCCAGCAGCCCCAGTGCAGGTAGCAATCAGCCCCGGCATTTT. As protein: CASSPSAGSNQPRHF.

This clonotype was counted many times. This chain links TRBV12-3 or TRBV12-4 with TRBJ2-5; 10 bases match TRBD1. V shed 3 bases, J shed 4 bases, and the junction held 5 bases outside the gene matches. This CDR3 has 15 amino acids. The CDR3 DNA reads TGTGCCAGCAGTTTGAGCGACAGGGGGCCAGAGACCCAGTACTTC. This translates into CASSLSDRGPETQYF.

The chain carries TRBV29-1 and TRBJ2-5; D is ambiguous. V was shortened by 7 bases and J by 0 bases, with 9 bases between the two germline ends. The CDR3 has 12 residues. Germline V gene lookup returns CDR1 SQVTM and CDR2 ANQGSEA. In DNA, the CDR3 is TGCAGCGCCGCCAGGAACCAAGAGACCCAGTACTTC. Amino acids: CSAARNQETQYF.